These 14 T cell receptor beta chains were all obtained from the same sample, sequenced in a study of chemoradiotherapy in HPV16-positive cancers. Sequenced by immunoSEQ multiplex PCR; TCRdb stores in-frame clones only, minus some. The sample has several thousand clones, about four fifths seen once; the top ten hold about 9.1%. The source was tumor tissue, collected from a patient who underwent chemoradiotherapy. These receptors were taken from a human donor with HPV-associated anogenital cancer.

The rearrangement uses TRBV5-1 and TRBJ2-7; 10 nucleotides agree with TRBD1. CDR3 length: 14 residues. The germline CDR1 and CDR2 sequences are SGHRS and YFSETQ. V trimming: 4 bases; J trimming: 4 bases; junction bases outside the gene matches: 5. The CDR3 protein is CASSPGQGFYEQYF. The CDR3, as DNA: TGCGCCAGCAGCCCGGGACAGGGGTTTTACGAGCAGTACTTC. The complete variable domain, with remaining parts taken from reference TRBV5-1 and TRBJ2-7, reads KAGVTQTPRYLIKTRGQQVTLSCSPISGHRSVSWYQQTPGQGLQFLFEYFSETQRNKGNFPGRFSGRQFSNSRSEMNVSTLELGDSALYLCASSPGQGFYEQYFGPGTRLTVT.

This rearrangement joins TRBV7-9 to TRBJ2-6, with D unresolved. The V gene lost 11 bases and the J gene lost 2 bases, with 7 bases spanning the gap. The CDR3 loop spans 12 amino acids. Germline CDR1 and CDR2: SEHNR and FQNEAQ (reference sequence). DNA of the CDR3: TGTGCCGAAGATCCTGGGGCCAACGTCCTGACTTTC. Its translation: CAEDPGANVLTF.

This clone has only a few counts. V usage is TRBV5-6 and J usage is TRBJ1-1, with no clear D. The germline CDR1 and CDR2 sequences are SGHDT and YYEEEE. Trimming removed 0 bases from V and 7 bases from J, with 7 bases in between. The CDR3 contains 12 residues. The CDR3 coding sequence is TGTGCCAGCAGCTTGGGAAGGTTTGAAGCTTTCTTT. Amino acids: CASSLGRFEAFF.

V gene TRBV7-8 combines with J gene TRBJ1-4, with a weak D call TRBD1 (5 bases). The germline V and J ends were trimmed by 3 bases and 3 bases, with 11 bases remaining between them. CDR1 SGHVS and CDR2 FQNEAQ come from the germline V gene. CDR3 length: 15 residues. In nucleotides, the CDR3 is TGTGCCAGCAGCTTGAGAGGGGACTCTAATGAAAAACTGTTTTTT. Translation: CASSLRGDSNEKLFF.

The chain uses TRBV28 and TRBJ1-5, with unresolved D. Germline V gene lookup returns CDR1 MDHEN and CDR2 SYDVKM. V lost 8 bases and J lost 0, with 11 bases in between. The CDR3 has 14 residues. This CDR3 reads CASVQVYSNQPQHF. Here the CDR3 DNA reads TGTGCCAGCGTCCAAGTTTATAGCAATCAGCCCCAGCATTTT.

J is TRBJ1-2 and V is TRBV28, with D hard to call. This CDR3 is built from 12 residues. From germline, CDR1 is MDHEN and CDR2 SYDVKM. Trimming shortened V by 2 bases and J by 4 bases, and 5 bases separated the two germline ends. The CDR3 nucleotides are TGTGCCAGCAGTTTAGCCAGCTATGGCTACACCTTC. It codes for CASSLASYGYTF.

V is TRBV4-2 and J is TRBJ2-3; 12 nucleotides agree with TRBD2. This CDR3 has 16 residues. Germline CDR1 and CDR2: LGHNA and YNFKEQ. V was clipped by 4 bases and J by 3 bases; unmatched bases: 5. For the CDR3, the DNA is TGTGCCAGCAGCCCGACTAGCGGGAGTGGGACAGATACGCAGTATTTT. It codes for CASSPTSGSGTDTQYF.

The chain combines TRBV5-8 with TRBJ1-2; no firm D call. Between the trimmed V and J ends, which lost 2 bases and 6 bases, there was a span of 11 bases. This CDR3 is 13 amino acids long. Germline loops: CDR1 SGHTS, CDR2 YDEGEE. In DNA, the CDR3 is TGTGCCAGCAGCTTTCACCAGAAAAATGGCTACACCTTC. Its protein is CASSFHQKNGYTF.

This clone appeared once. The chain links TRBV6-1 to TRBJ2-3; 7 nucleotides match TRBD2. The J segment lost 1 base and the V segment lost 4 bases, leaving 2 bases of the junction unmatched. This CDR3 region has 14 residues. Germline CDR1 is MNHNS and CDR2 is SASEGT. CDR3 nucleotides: TGTGCCAGCAGTGTCACTAGCGGCACAGATACGCAGTATTTT. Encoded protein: CASSVTSGTDTQYF.

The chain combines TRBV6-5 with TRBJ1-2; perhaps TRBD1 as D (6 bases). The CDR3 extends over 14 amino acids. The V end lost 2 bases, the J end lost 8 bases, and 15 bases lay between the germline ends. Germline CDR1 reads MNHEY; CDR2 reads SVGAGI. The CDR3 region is CASSYRGRGQGYTF. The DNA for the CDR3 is TGTGCCAGCAGTTACAGGGGCAGGGGACAAGGCTACACCTTC.

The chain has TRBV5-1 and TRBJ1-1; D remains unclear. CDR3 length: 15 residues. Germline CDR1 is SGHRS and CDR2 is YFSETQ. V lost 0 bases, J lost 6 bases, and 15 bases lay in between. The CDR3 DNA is TGCGCCAGCAGCTTGGATCGTCCTCTGATGGCTGAAGCTTTCTTT. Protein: CASSLDRPLMAEAFF.

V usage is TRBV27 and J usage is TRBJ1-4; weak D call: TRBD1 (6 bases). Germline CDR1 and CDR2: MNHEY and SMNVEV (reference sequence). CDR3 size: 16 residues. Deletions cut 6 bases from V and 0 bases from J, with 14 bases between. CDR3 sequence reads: CASSWTVQTTNEKLFF. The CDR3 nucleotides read TGTGCCAGCAGCTGGACAGTACAAACAACTAATGAAAAACTGTTTTTT.

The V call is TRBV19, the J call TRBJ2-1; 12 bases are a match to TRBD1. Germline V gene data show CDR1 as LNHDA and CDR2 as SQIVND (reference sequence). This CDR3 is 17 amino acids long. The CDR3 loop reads CATLGDRGRVGSNEQFF. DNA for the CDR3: TGTGCTACCTTGGGGGACAGGGGGCGAGTCGGCAGCAATGAGCAGTTCTTC.

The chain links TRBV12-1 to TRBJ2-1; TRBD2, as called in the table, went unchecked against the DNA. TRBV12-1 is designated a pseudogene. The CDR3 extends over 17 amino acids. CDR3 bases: TGTGCCAGCAGCTTTGGGCTTAGCGGTAAGACAGACAATGAGCAGTTCTTC. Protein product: CASSFGLSGKTDNEQFF.